This T cell receptor (beta chain) was identified in a study of T cell changes during pregnancy in multiple sclerosis. Germline CDR1 is SGHDT and CDR2 is YYEEEE. V trimming: 1 base; J trimming: 8 bases; junction bases outside the gene matches: 13. CDR3 length: 16 amino acids. Method: immunoSEQ multiplex PCR; TCRdb's copy keeps in-frame clones and lacks some. The sample holds roughly 93,000 clones, less than 95% seen once. The sample here was peripheral blood, taken before pregnancy. V and J are TRBV5-6 and TRBJ2-3, with TRBD2 matching over 7 bases. This receptor was identified in a female donor with multiple sclerosis, enrolled in a pregnancy study. CDR3 region: CASSLRAGVWGGTQYF. The DNA of the CDR3 is TGTGCCAGCAGCTTGCGGGCGGGAGTATGGGGAGGTACGCAGTATTTT.